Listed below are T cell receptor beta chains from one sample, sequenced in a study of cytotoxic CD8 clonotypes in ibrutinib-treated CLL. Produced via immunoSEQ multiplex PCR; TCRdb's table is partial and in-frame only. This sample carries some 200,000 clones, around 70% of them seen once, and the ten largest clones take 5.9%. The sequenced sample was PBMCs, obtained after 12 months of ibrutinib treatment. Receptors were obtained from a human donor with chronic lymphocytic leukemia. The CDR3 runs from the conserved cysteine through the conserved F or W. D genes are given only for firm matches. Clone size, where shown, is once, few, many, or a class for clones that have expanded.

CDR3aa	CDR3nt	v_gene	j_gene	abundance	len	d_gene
CATQTGGTGNTIYF	TGTGCCACCCAGACAGGGGGTACTGGAAACACCATATATTTT	TRBV30	TRBJ1-3	.	14	TRBD1
CASSLYRTGYTEAFF	TGTGCCAGCTCACTCTATCGGACAGGGTACACTGAAGCTTTCTTT	TRBV18	TRBJ1-1	.	15	TRBD1
CASSQDVAGYNEQFF	TGCGCCAGCAGCCAAGATGTAGCGGGGTACAATGAGCAGTTCTTC	TRBV4-1	TRBJ2-1	.	15	TRBD2
CASSVVKGAGGYEQYF	TGTGCCAGCAGCGTAGTGAAAGGAGCGGGGGGCTACGAGCAGTACTTC	TRBV9	TRBJ2-7	.	16	TRBD2
CASSAERFGGYTEAFF	TGTGCCAGCAGCGCCGAGCGGTTCGGGGGTTATACTGAAGCTTTCTTT	TRBV9	TRBJ1-1	few	16	.
CACSGQGRYEQYF	TGTGCCTGCTCGGGACAGGGTCGATACGAGCAGTACTTC	TRBV30	TRBJ2-7	.	13	TRBD1
CASSPLGTEAFF	TGTGCCAGCAGCCCCCTAGGGACTGAAGCTTTCTTT	TRBV7-6	TRBJ1-1	few	12	.
CASSSGFDTEAFF	TGTGCCAGCAGCTCGGGCTTCGACACTGAAGCTTTCTTT	TRBV5-8	TRBJ1-1	.	13	.
CASSPLGGGNQPQHF	TGTGCCAGCAGCCCTTTAGGGGGGGGAAATCAGCCCCAGCATTTT	TRBV9	TRBJ1-5	.	15	.
CASSVPTADNEKLFF	TGTGCCAGCAGTGTCCCGACGGCAGATAATGAAAAACTGTTTTTT	TRBV2	TRBJ1-4	.	15	.
CASSPRQHQETQYF	TGTGCCAGCTCACCTCGACAGCACCAAGAGACCCAGTACTTC	TRBV18	TRBJ2-5	.	14	.
CATSRDAGTGGEKLFF	TGTGCCACCAGCAGAGATGCTGGGACAGGGGGAGAAAAACTGTTTTTT	TRBV15	TRBJ1-4	.	16	TRBD1
CASRDRGGQFF	TGTGCCAGCAGGGACCGTGGGGGGCAGTTCTTC	TRBV2	TRBJ2-1	few	11	.
CASRPLGQGNSPLHF	TGTGCCAGCAGACCTCTGGGACAGGGTAATTCACCCCTCCACTTT	TRBV6-5	TRBJ1-6	.	15	TRBD1
CASSRRQGASNEKLFF	TGTGCCAGCAGCCGACGACAGGGGGCATCTAATGAAAAACTGTTTTTT	TRBV5-5	TRBJ1-4	once	16	TRBD1
CASSPLQINYGYTF	TGTGCCAGCAGTCCTCTACAGATTAACTATGGCTACACCTTC	TRBV7-9	TRBJ1-2	.	14	.
CASRQGNNQPQHF	TGTGCCAGCCGACAGGGTAACAATCAGCCCCAGCATTTT	TRBV6-5	TRBJ1-5	.	13	TRBD1
CASSLRQGGNTGELFF	TGTGCCAGCAGCTTAAGGCAGGGGGGCAACACCGGGGAGCTGTTTTTT	TRBV7-3	TRBJ2-2	few	16	.
CASSVGGSGYTF	TGTGCCAGCAGCGTAGGGGGAAGTGGCTACACCTTC	TRBV9	TRBJ1-2	few	12	.
CASSKVGRTNTEAFF	TGTGCCAGCTCAAAGGTCGGTCGGACGAACACTGAAGCTTTCTTT	TRBV18	TRBJ1-1	.	15	.
CASSEDRVPNQPQHF	TGTGCCAGCAGCGAGGACAGGGTTCCAAATCAGCCCCAGCATTTT	TRBV2	TRBJ1-5	few	15	TRBD1
CASSQNTGDTQYF	TGCGCCAGCAGCCAAAATACGGGAGATACGCAGTATTTT	TRBV4-3	TRBJ2-3	.	13	.
CASSQEPPPLDRGYYTF	TGCGCCAGCAGCCAAGAACCCCCTCCCTTGGACAGGGGGTACTACACCTTC	TRBV4-1	TRBJ1-2	.	17	TRBD1
CASSLGASSETQYF	TGCGCCAGCAGCTTGGGTGCTAGCTCAGAGACCCAGTACTTC	TRBV5-1	TRBJ2-5	.	14	.
CASSSSVRASNTEAFF	TGTGCCAGCAGCTCTAGTGTCCGGGCCTCCAACACTGAAGCTTTCTTT	TRBV7-8	TRBJ1-1	once	16	.
CASSEAVNNYGYTF	TGTGCCAGCAGTGAAGCAGTCAACAACTATGGCTACACCTTC	TRBV2	TRBJ1-2	.	14	.
CASSRQGQVSYNEQFF	TGTGCCAGCTCACGACAGGGACAGGTTTCCTACAATGAGCAGTTCTTC	TRBV18	TRBJ2-1	.	16	TRBD1
CAWSVPIRDYGYTF	TGTGCCTGGAGTGTACCCATCCGAGACTATGGCTACACCTTC	TRBV30	TRBJ1-2	.	14	.
CASRRTGTDTQYF	TGTGCCAGCAGAAGGACAGGCACAGATACGCAGTATTTT	TRBV27	TRBJ2-3	few	13	.
CASSTPTGGAPEAFF	TGTGCCAGCAGCACCCCGACAGGGGGCGCCCCTGAAGCTTTCTTT	TRBV7-9	TRBJ1-1	once	15	TRBD1
CASSQDRDSASSYEQYF	TGCGCCAGCAGCCAAGATCGGGATAGCGCCAGCTCCTACGAGCAGTACTTC	TRBV4-1	TRBJ2-7	.	17	.
CASSQVALGAYEQYF	TGCGCCAGCAGCCAAGTGGCGTTGGGGGCCTACGAGCAGTACTTC	TRBV4-3	TRBJ2-7	once	15	.
CASSIDGKGYGYTF	TGTGCCAGTAGTATAGACGGGAAAGGCTATGGCTACACCTTC	TRBV19	TRBJ1-2	.	14	.
CASSTGGPGRPQHF	TGTGCCAGCAGTACAGGGGGCCCAGGACGGCCCCAGCATTTT	TRBV2	TRBJ1-5	.	14	TRBD1
CASSGDRASSDKNIQYF	TGCGCCAGCAGCGGGGACAGGGCGTCATCTGACAAAAACATTCAGTACTTC	TRBV4-3	TRBJ2-4	.	17	TRBD1
CASSLDRGNEKLFF	TGTGCCAGCAGCTTGGACAGGGGTAATGAAAAACTGTTTTTT	TRBV5-4	TRBJ1-4	once	14	TRBD1
CASSFGSTLSYEQYF	TGCGCCAGCAGCTTCGGGAGCACACTTTCCTACGAGCAGTACTTC	TRBV5-1	TRBJ2-7	.	15	.
CASGGQGTYEQYF	TGTGCCAGCGGAGGACAGGGCACCTACGAGCAGTACTTC	TRBV2	TRBJ2-7	few	13	TRBD1
CASSPPEGPATEAFF	TGTGCCAGCTCACCACCGGAGGGTCCCGCCACTGAAGCTTTCTTT	TRBV18	TRBJ1-1	.	15	.